This T cell receptor (beta chain) was retrieved from a study of regulatory T cells in long-lasting Graves disease. Study observations and caveats: Newly diagnosed Graves' patients had higher TCR diversity than persistent ones.

In germline, CDR1 is LGHDT, CDR2 YNNKEL (reference sequence). The length of the CDR3 is 15 residues. J lost 7 bases, V lost 3 bases, and 5 bases had no gene match. CDR3-region Arm-PCR and iRepertoire HTBI primers produced the TCR beta libraries. TCRdb used MiXCR to reprocess the multiplex PCR reads, holding one entry per CDR3 protein. The sample lists roughly 500,000 distinct CDR3 sequences, around 12% seen once, with approximately 9.6% in the top ten. The time point: newly diagnosed GD, antithyroid drugs for less than 3 months. RNA isolated from PBMCs was used to make the TCR library. This clonotype was counted many times. Its specificity is not known. The same data also contributed to another study, on T cells in Graves' hyperthyroidism and ophthalmopathy.

The sequence was collected from a woman in her 30s with Graves disease. This material consisted of peripheral blood mononuclear cells (PBMCs), taken at new diagnosis, from a patient treated with antithyroid drugs. The chain links TRBV3-1 to TRBJ2-1; the match to TRBD2 covers 11 bases. DNA of the CDR3: TGTGCCAGCAGCCATAGCGGGAGGGCCCTAAATGAGCAGTTCTTC. Protein sequence: CASSHSGRALNEQFF.